The 6 T cell receptor beta chains below come from one sample, sequenced in a study of OX40 agonist ivuxolimab in advanced cancers. Produced via immunoSEQ multiplex PCR; TCRdb's table is partial and in-frame only. In the table there are approximately 70,000 clones, roughly 80% of which are singletons. The source material was CD4+ or CD8+ T cells sorted from blood, sampled in a trial of the OX40 agonist ivuxolimab. The receptors originated from an adult with an advanced solid tumor such as melanoma, head and neck, liver or kidney cancer.

As to this clone: Other DNA variants within this sample encode the same CDR3. V gene TRBV7-2 combines with J gene TRBJ2-5; the D is unclear. CDR3 length: 11 residues. Germline V gene sequence: CDR1 SGHTA, CDR2 FQGNSA. Trimming removed 0 bases from V and 5 bases from J, with 1 base in between. CDR3 coding DNA: TGTGCCAGCAGCTTAGCGGAGACCCAGTACTTC. The encoded protein is CASSLAETQYF.

The chain uses TRBV4-1 and TRBJ2-1; the D gene is possibly TRBD2 (6 bases). Trimming took 4 bases from V and 0 from J, leaving 13 bases between them. The germline gives CDR1 MGHRA, CDR2 YSYEKL. The CDR3 sequence is 16 residues long. The CDR3: CASSLRRGSSYNEQFF. The CDR3 DNA reads TGCGCCAGCAGCCTTAGGAGGGGATCCTCCTACAATGAGCAGTTCTTC.

The sample holds a few counts of this clone. This rearrangement joins TRBV6-1 to TRBJ2-1, with 14 bases that match TRBD2. The V segment lost 3 bases and the J segment 4 bases; nucleotides outside the gene matches: 5. CDR3 length: 17 amino acids. Per germline, CDR1 MNHNS and CDR2 SASEGT. The CDR3 nucleotides are TGTGCCAGCAGTGACTTGACTAGCGGGGGGGCATACAATGAGCAGTTCTTC. Amino acids: CASSDLTSGGAYNEQFF.

This clone has just one count. The CDR3 loop is CASSKSRDGQETQYF. CDR3 DNA sequence: TGTGCCAGCAGCAAGAGCCGGGACGGACAAGAGACCCAGTACTTC. The rearrangement links TRBV7-9 to TRBJ2-5, with D possibly called TRBD1 or TRBD2 (5 bases each). Trimming shortened V by 5 bases and J by 2 bases, and 15 bases separated the two germline ends. The CDR3 runs 15 residues. CDR1 and CDR2 from the germline V gene are SEHNR and FQNEAQ (reference sequence).

V usage is TRBV10-3 and J usage is TRBJ2-1; 8 bases map to TRBD2. The germline V gene encodes CDR1 ENHRY and CDR2 SYGVKD. J lost 3 bases, V lost 6 bases, and 4 bases had no gene match. There are 14 residues in the CDR3. This CDR3 is CAISRGGDYNEQFF. The CDR3 DNA reads TGTGCCATCAGCCGGGGGGGTGACTACAATGAGCAGTTCTTC.

The J gene is TRBJ2-1, the V gene TRBV25-1; 10 bases are shared with TRBD1. This CDR3 is built from 14 residues. Germline V gene sequence: CDR1 MGHDK, CDR2 SYGVNS. With 5 bases clipped from V and 8 bases from J, the junction kept 6 bases outside the gene matches. The CDR3 here is CASSLGTGDHEQFF. As DNA, the CDR3 is TGTGCCAGCAGTCTTGGGACAGGGGATCATGAGCAGTTCTTC.